Considering frequency, the clone carrying this T cell receptor beta chain is large. Antigen unknown. TRB was amplified from 250 ng of peripheral blood genomic DNA per sample. This entry comes from a study of T cell clusters in autoimmune cytopenias. The study's findings and limits: TRB repertoire shifts in secondary cytopenia and chronic lymphocytic leukemia mostly reflected lymphoma, not autoimmunity. Exclusive TRB clusters were around 2.9-fold more numerous in healthy donors than in active autoimmune hepatitis. The T cell clusters were defined only in silico, without experimental functional validation.

TRB rearrangements were amplified by touch-down multiplex PCR with mixed TRB-A/B primers. TCRdb reprocessed the multiplex PCR reads and stores each CDR3 protein as one record, lacking DNA. Reported are roughly 1,100 distinct CDR3 sequences; the ten largest clones contain just under 30%. Germline V lookup: CDR1 LNHDA, CDR2 SQIVND (reference sequence). This CDR3 has 14 amino acids. The rearrangement joins TRBV19 to TRBJ2-5; TCRdb designates TRBD2, a call that cannot be tested without DNA. Sequenced input: peripheral blood. The sequence derives from a human donor with an autoimmune cytopenia or autoimmune hepatitis (not recorded which). The CDR3 loop is CASSIGLGRETQYF.